This T cell receptor beta chain was sequenced during a study of CXCR3-negative and CXCR3-positive naive CD8 T cells. Germline V gives CDR1 SGDLS, CDR2 YYNGEE. This CDR3 has 14 residues. Concerning this clonotype: Its matching antigen is unknown.

5' RACE that incorporated UMI labels was used to prepare the TRB cDNA libraries. Reanalyzing the 5' RACE reads, TCRdb keeps one entry per CDR3 protein, without DNA. The sample holds 130,000 to 150,000 distinct CDR3 sequences. Regarding the study as a whole: TCR strength was inferred from TRB CDR3 properties, while surface CD5 was comparable between naive subsets. Most assays were run on fresh PBMCs (CXCR3 expression partially decreased after cryopreservation). Relative to CXCR3-negative naive cells, CXCR3-positive naive cells had more hydrophobic TRB CDR3s.

What was sequenced was naive CXCR3+ CD8+ T cells from blood. The subset was: CD45RO-CCR7+CD27+CD95- naive CD8+ T cells expressing CXCR3 (TNR3+). This clonotype was obtained from a human donor in good health. Some clones in this sample may be carry-over from other donors' samples. The chain uses TRBV9 and TRBJ2-7; the D call from TCRdb, TRBD2, cannot be confirmed without DNA. CDR3 sequence reads: CASSPPAGDHEQYF. The entire variable domain, with the rest obtained from reference TRBV9 and TRBJ2-7, is as follows: DSGVTQTPKHLITATGQRVTLRCSPRSGDLSVYWYQQSLDQGLQFLIQYYNGEERAKGNILERFSAQQFPDLHSELNLSSLELGDSALYFCASSPPAGDHEQYFGPGTRLTVT.